This T cell receptor (beta chain) was found in a study of vaccination and CD4 T cells after COVID-19. By proportion, this clonotype is medium-sized (0.01 to 0.1%). The target antigen is unknown. The CDR3 has 12 residues. Germline V CDR1 and CDR2: MNHEY, SMNVEV (reference sequence). The junction had 1 base not matched to a gene; V was cut back by 7 bases and J by 6 bases. The treatment: approximately 10-day PBMC culture with coronavirus spike peptide pools or control peptides (ViraFEST assay). CD4+ T cells that had been cultured provided DNA sequenced with the Oncomine TCR Beta short-read assay. TCRdb independently ran MiXCR on the PCR reads; one entry per CDR3 protein. Among under 25,000 distinct CDR3 sequences listed, about 45% were seen once.

The V and J genes are TRBV27 and TRBJ1-5, with 9 bases fitting TRBD1. The sample was cultured CD4+ T cells from blood. The TCR was taken from a human donor with COVID-19. The CDR3 bases are TGTGCCAGCAAGGACAGGGGTCAGCCCCAGCATTTT. Protein sequence: CASKDRGQPQHF.